The T cell receptor (beta chain) described here comes from a study of vaccination and CD4 T cells after COVID-19. About the study: Six males and four females, two of them Hispanic, were enrolled as convalescents.

Comment on this clonotype: The antigen remains unidentified.

The germline gives CDR1 SGHNT, CDR2 YENEEA. The length of the CDR3 is 14 residues. V trimming: 5 bases; J trimming: 2 bases; junction bases outside the gene matches: 4. With the Oncomine TCR Beta short-read assay, DNA from cultured CD4+ T cells was sequenced. MiXCR, run by TCRdb on the PCR reads, gives a single entry per CDR3 protein. This table holds about 12,000 distinct CDR3 sequences, 40% to 50% found once. Treatment of the sample: 10-day PBMC culture with coronavirus spike peptide pools or control peptides (ViraFEST assay). The chain links TRBV11-3 to TRBJ2-7, with 9 bases that match TRBD1. The clonotype was recovered from a human donor who had recovered from COVID-19. Material for sequencing was CD4+ T cells from blood, cultured in vitro. CDR3 in DNA: TGTGCCAGCAGCAGCGGGACAGGGACCTACGAGCAGTACTTC. This translates into CASSSGTGTYEQYF. Supplemented by reference TRBV11-3 and TRBJ2-7, the full variable domain reads EAGVVQSPRYKIIEKKQPVAFWCNPISGHNTLYWYLQNLGQGPELLIRYENEEAVDDSQLPKDRFSAERLKGVDSTLKIQPAELGDSAVYLCASSSGTGTYEQYFGPGTRLTVT.